Included here is one T cell receptor beta chain sequence, with context. The record originates from a study of blood T cells in healthy people across ages. The use of a sample-barcoded 5' primer and a J-beta primer mix characterized a second PCR of roughly 7 to 12 cycles. TCRdb used MiXCR to reprocess the 5' RACE reads, holding one entry per CDR3 protein. The sample includes about 1.8 million distinct CDR3 sequences, less than 50% seen only once; the top ten take around 2.1%. The CDR3 length is 16 residues. Germline V gene data show CDR1 as KGHDR and CDR2 as SFDVKD. Trimming removed 6 bases from V and 11 bases from J; junction bases left unmatched: 20.

The material sequenced was blood. The clonotype comes from a woman aged 40 to 55 in good health. The chain links TRBV24-1 to TRBJ2-5; TRBD1 aligns across 7 bases. CDR3 nucleotide sequence: TGTGCCACCAGTAACCCGAATTTAGAGGGGGCGAATGAGCAGTACTTC. Amino acid sequence: CATSNPNLEGANEQYF.